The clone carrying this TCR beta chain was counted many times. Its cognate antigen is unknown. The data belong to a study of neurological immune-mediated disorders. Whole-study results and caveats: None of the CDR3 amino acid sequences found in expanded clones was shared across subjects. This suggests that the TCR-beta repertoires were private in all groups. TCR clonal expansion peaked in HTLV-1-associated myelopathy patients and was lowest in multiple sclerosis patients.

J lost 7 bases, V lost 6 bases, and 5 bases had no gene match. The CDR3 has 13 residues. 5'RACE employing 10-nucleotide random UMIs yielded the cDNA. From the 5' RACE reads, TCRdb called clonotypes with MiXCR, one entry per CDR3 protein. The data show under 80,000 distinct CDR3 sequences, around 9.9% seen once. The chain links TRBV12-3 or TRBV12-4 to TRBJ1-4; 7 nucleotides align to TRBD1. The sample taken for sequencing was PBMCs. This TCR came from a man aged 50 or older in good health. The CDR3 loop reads CASRTGLSEKLFF. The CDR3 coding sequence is TGTGCCAGCAGGACAGGGCTAAGTGAAAAACTGTTTTTT.